This is a list of T cell receptor beta chains from one sample in a study of untreated major depressive disorder. TCRdb keeps only in-frame clones here, not all; method: immunoSEQ multiplex PCR. This table holds 15,000 to 20,000 clones, 92% found once. The material sequenced was CD4+ T cells from PBMCs. These receptors were taken from a woman aged 40 to 55 with major depressive disorder. The CDR3 runs from the conserved cysteine through the conserved F or W. The order of the fields is V gene, clone size, D gene, J gene, CDR3 DNA, CDR3 protein. A D gene is named only where the DNA matches it firmly. Size tells how often a clone was seen (once, few, many) or the class of an expanded clone, and some rows leave it out.

V gene: TRBV21-1
clone size: .
D gene: .
J gene: TRBJ1-2
CDR3 DNA: TGTGCCAGCAGCAAAGAACACTACAGGGGCGCCTATGGCTACACCTTC
CDR3 protein: CASSKEHYRGAYGYTF

V gene: TRBV19
clone size: once
D gene: TRBD1
J gene: TRBJ2-3
CDR3 DNA: TGTGCCAGTACCGGACAGGGGACAGATACGCAGTATTTT
CDR3 protein: CASTGQGTDTQYF

V gene: TRBV19
clone size: .
D gene: TRBD2
J gene: TRBJ2-7
CDR3 DNA: TGTGCTGCCGGGACTAGCTCCTACGAGCAGTACTTC
CDR3 protein: CAAGTSSYEQYF

V gene: TRBV7-2
clone size: .
D gene: .
J gene: TRBJ1-2
CDR3 DNA: TGTGCCAGCAGCTTGGCCGGGACCCAAACGGGCTATGGCTACACCTTC
CDR3 protein: CASSLAGTQTGYGYTF

V gene: TRBV6-1
clone size: .
D gene: .
J gene: TRBJ1-4
CDR3 DNA: TGTGCCAGCAGTGAAGGGGGGTCTGAAAAACTGTTTTTT
CDR3 protein: CASSEGGSEKLFF

V gene: TRBV20-1
clone size: .
D gene: .
J gene: TRBJ2-3
CDR3 DNA: TGCAGTGTCTCTACAGATACGCAGTATTTT
CDR3 protein: CSVSTDTQYF

V gene: TRBV5-4
clone size: .
D gene: .
J gene: TRBJ1-2
CDR3 DNA: TGTGCCAGCAGACCACGACACGTTTATGGCTACACCTTC
CDR3 protein: CASRPRHVYGYTF

V gene: TRBV5-4
clone size: once
D gene: TRBD1
J gene: TRBJ1-1
CDR3 DNA: TGTGCCAGCAGCTTGGAGAACAGGGGCACTGAAGCTTTCTTT
CDR3 protein: CASSLENRGTEAFF

V gene: TRBV23-1
clone size: .
D gene: TRBD1
J gene: TRBJ1-3
CDR3 DNA: TGCGCCAGCAGATCCGACAGGGCTGGAAACACCATATATTTT
CDR3 protein: CASRSDRAGNTIYF

V gene: TRBV4-3
clone size: .
D gene: .
J gene: TRBJ1-1
CDR3 DNA: TGCGCCAGCAGCCAAGAACAGGGTCAAACTGAAGCTTTCTTT
CDR3 protein: CASSQEQGQTEAFF

V gene: TRBV27
clone size: .
D gene: .
J gene: TRBJ2-2
CDR3 DNA: TGTGCCAGCAGTTTCGACACGACGGCCAAATCAGGCGGGGAGCTGTTTTTT
CDR3 protein: CASSFDTTAKSGGELFF

V gene: TRBV4-2
clone size: .
D gene: .
J gene: TRBJ1-5
CDR3 DNA: TGTGCCAGCAGCCAAGCAGGCGGGGATAGCAATCAGCCCCAGCATTTT
CDR3 protein: CASSQAGGDSNQPQHF

V gene: TRBV6-5
clone size: once
D gene: TRBD1
J gene: TRBJ1-3
CDR3 DNA: TGTGCCAGCAGACAGGGGGACCCTGGAAACACCATATATTTT
CDR3 protein: CASRQGDPGNTIYF

V gene: TRBV5-6
clone size: once
D gene: .
J gene: TRBJ2-5
CDR3 DNA: TGTGCCAGCAGCTTGGTTCGAGAGACCCAGTACTTC
CDR3 protein: CASSLVRETQYF

V gene: TRBV18
clone size: few
D gene: .
J gene: TRBJ1-1
CDR3 DNA: TGTGCCAGCTCACCAGCGGTAATGAACACTGAAGCTTTCTTT
CDR3 protein: CASSPAVMNTEAFF

V gene: TRBV5-1
clone size: .
D gene: .
J gene: TRBJ1-6
CDR3 DNA: TGCGCCAGCAGCTTTAGAGTCCCAGGGACCTATAATTCACCCCTCCACTTT
CDR3 protein: CASSFRVPGTYNSPLHF

V gene: TRBV5-6
clone size: .
D gene: .
J gene: TRBJ2-3
CDR3 DNA: TGTGCCAGCAGCCCGGCCCACACAGATACGCAGTATTTT
CDR3 protein: CASSPAHTDTQYF

V gene: TRBV4-2
clone size: .
D gene: .
J gene: TRBJ2-3
CDR3 DNA: TGTGCCAGCAGCCAAGAGGGCGTCCTTAGCACAGATACGCAGTATTTT
CDR3 protein: CASSQEGVLSTDTQYF

V gene: TRBV19
clone size: .
D gene: TRBD1
J gene: TRBJ2-7
CDR3 DNA: TGTGCCAGTAACCCCGGCACAGGGGGCTACGAGCAGTACTTC
CDR3 protein: CASNPGTGGYEQYF

V gene: TRBV2
clone size: .
D gene: .
J gene: TRBJ2-7
CDR3 DNA: TGTGCCAGCAGTTGGAAGTCAGGGGTCTTAGGGTCCTACGAGCAGTACTTC
CDR3 protein: CASSWKSGVLGSYEQYF

V gene: TRBV7-7
clone size: .
D gene: .
J gene: TRBJ2-5
CDR3 DNA: TGTGCTAGCAGCTCCGGAAGGACAGCACAAGAGACCCAGTACTTC
CDR3 protein: CASSSGRTAQETQYF

V gene: TRBV29-1
clone size: .
D gene: .
J gene: TRBJ1-1
CDR3 DNA: TGCAGCCCCCTATTTGGGGGGGGCACTGAAGCTTTCTTT
CDR3 protein: CSPLFGGGTEAFF

V gene: TRBV11-3
clone size: .
D gene: .
J gene: TRBJ2-3
CDR3 DNA: TGTGCCAGCAGCTTTATGTCAGATACGCAGTATTTT
CDR3 protein: CASSFMSDTQYF

V gene: TRBV2
clone size: .
D gene: TRBD1
J gene: TRBJ2-3
CDR3 DNA: TGTGCCAGCGCTGGTAGGGGGCAGGGCACAGATACGCAGTATTTT
CDR3 protein: CASAGRGQGTDTQYF

V gene: TRBV5-1
clone size: .
D gene: TRBD1
J gene: TRBJ1-2
CDR3 DNA: TGCGCCAGCAGCTTGTTCCCCGGGACAGGGGACGGCTACACCTTC
CDR3 protein: CASSLFPGTGDGYTF

V gene: TRBV4-2
clone size: once
D gene: TRBD1
J gene: TRBJ1-2
CDR3 DNA: TGTGCCAGCAGCCAAGACCCCAGAGGACAGGGGGCACGTGGCTACACCTTC
CDR3 protein: CASSQDPRGQGARGYTF

V gene: TRBV5-1
clone size: .
D gene: TRBD2
J gene: TRBJ2-1
CDR3 DNA: TGCGCCAGCAGCTTGGGATGGCTAGCGGGGGTCAACTCCTACAATGAGCAGTTCTTC
CDR3 protein: CASSLGWLAGVNSYNEQFF